This T cell receptor beta chain originates from a study of T cell changes during pregnancy in multiple sclerosis. The data were produced by immunoSEQ multiplex PCR, yet TCRdb's version contains in-frame clones alone and is incomplete. Counted here are about 44,000 clones, around 93% occurring once; the ten biggest clones make up approximately 0.5%. CDR1 SGHKS and CDR2 YYEKEE come from the germline V gene (reference sequence). With 2 bases clipped from V and 0 bases from J, the junction kept 11 bases outside the gene matches. CDR3 length: 18 residues. The sequence came from a female donor with multiple sclerosis, enrolled in a pregnancy study. V usage is TRBV5-5 and J usage is TRBJ2-4; 7 bases are a match to TRBD2. The specimen comprised CD4+ T cells from peripheral blood mononuclear cells, sampled in the third trimester of pregnancy. The CDR3 DNA is TGTGCCAGCAGCTTAAGCGGGATACGTAGCTTAGCCAAAAACATTCAGTACTTC. It encodes CASSLSGIRSLAKNIQYF.